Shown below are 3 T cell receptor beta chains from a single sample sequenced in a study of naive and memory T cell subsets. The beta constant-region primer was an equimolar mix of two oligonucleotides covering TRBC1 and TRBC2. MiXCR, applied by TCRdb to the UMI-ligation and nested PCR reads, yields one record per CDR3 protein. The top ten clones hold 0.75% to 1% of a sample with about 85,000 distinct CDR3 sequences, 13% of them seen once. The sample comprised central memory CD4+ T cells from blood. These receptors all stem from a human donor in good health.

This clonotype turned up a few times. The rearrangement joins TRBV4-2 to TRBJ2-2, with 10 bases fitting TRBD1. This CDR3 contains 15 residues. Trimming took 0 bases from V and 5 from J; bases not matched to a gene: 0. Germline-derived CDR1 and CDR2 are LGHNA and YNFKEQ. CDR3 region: CASSQEGQGTGELFF. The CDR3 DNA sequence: TGTGCCAGCAGCCAAGAGGGACAGGGGACCGGGGAGCTGTTTTTT.

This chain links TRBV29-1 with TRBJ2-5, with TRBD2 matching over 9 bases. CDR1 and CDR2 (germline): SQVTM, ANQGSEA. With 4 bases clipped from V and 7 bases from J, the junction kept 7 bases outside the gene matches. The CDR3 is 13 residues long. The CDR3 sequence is CSVGVTSGGTQYF. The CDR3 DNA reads TGCAGCGTTGGGGTGACTAGCGGTGGGACCCAGTACTTC.

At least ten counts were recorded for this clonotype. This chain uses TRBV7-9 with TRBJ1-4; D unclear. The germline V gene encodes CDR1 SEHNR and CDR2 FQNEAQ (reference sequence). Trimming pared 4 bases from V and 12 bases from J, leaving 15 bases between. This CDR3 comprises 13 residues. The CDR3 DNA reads TGTGCCAGCAGCTCCCTCGACAAGTACCAACTGTTTTTT. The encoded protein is CASSSLDKYQLFF.